Sequencing of this TCR beta chain was carried out in a study of human T cells and chemical hapten exposure. One entry per CDR3 protein, called by TCRdb with MiXCR from the RACE reads. The data hold roughly 380,000 distinct CDR3 sequences, with around 4.8% observed a single time. The time point here: patch test 1, 2 weeks after DPC sensitization. Stated treatment: therapeutic diphenylcyclopropenone sensitization with weekly scalp DPC. At patch-test visits, sampling came before the patch test. Unfractionated whole blood served as the source for total RNA extraction. This clonotype was counted between two and nine times. Trimming took 8 bases from V and 6 from J; bases not matched to a gene: 5. The CDR3 sequence is 14 residues long. Germline-derived CDR1 and CDR2 are MNHEY and SVGEGT.

The V gene is TRBV6-2 or TRBV6-3, the J gene TRBJ2-1; 12 positions match TRBD2. The sequences come from whole blood, collected in connection with sensitization to the hapten diphenylcyclopropenone (DPC). The receptor was derived from a woman in her forties or fifties with alopecia areata. Some clones in this sample may be carry-over from other donors' samples. The CDR3 DNA follows: TGTGCCAGCGCACTAGCGGGGGGTTCCAATGAGCAGTTCTTC. Its protein is CASALAGGSNEQFF.